The sequence of this T cell receptor beta chain was determined in a study of shared clonotypes between healthy human individuals. Sequencing used immunoSEQ multiplex PCR; TCRdb keeps in-frame clones, though not all of them. This table holds around 720,000 clones, 73% found once. Trimming removed 5 bases from V and 6 bases from J, with 14 bases in between. Looked up from germline, CDR1 is SGHNT and CDR2 is YENEEA. The CDR3 is made up of 13 amino acids. Study conclusions and caveats: Against clonotypes common to all four donors, non-shared ones had lower generation probabilities.

Details on this clone: The target antigen is unknown.

The chain links TRBV11-3 to TRBJ2-7; D possibly corresponds to TRBD2 (6 bases). This TCR was recovered from a woman aged 30 to 39 in good health. Sequencing used memory CD4+ T cells sorted from blood. As to subset: CD45RA-negative fraction. As DNA, the CDR3 is TGTGCCAGCAGCGCAGAGACTAGGGGCGAGCAGTACTTC. Its protein product is CASSAETRGEQYF.